The 17 T cell receptor beta chains reported below all come from one sample, sequenced in a study of shared clonotypes between healthy human individuals. CD45RO-negative cells were positively selected for CCR7, leaving out terminally differentiated effector memory CD45RA+ cells. Sequencing was performed with immunoSEQ multiplex PCR; in TCRdb, only in-frame clones are kept and a portion is missing. The profile shows about 550,000 clones, nearly 97% of them singletons. Sequencing used naive CD8+ T cells sorted from blood. The origin of the receptors is a woman between 25 and 40 years old in good health.

The chain carries TRBV9 and TRBJ2-2; D remains ambiguous. With 3 bases removed from V and 4 bases from J, the gap between germline ends came to 16 bases. The CDR3 contains 16 residues. Germline assignment: CDR1 SGDLS and CDR2 YYNGEE. The CDR3 sequence: CASSEPQKEITGELFF. In nucleotides, the CDR3 is TGTGCCAGCAGCGAGCCACAGAAGGAGATCACCGGGGAGCTGTTTTTT.

The genes are TRBV5-6 and TRBJ2-5; 12 nucleotides line up with TRBD2. Losses at the gene ends were 2 bases for V and 2 bases for J; bases not matched to a gene: 4. Germline-derived CDR1 and CDR2 are SGHDT and YYEEEE. The CDR3 spans 16 residues. The DNA for the CDR3 is TGTGCCAGCAGCTTACTAGCGGGAGGTAGTCAAGAGACCCAGTACTTC. Amino acid sequence: CASSLLAGGSQETQYF.

The chain carries TRBV13 and TRBJ2-1, with TRBD2 matching over 10 bases. Germline V gives CDR1 PRHDT, CDR2 FYEKMQ (reference sequence). CDR3 length: 16 residues. Trimming took 1 base from V and 5 from J; bases not matched to a gene: 5. The CDR3 protein is CASSLDSGRTNNEQFF. In nucleotides, the CDR3 is TGTGCCAGCAGCTTAGATAGCGGGAGGACTAACAATGAGCAGTTCTTC.

The rearrangement links TRBV7-9 to TRBJ2-7; tentative D call: TRBD2 (6 bases). CDR3 length equals 15 residues. The germline V gene has CDR1 SEHNR and CDR2 FQNEAQ (reference sequence). V gave up 1 base and J gave up 7 bases, with 17 bases separating them. CDR3 sequence reads: CASSLDFASVWEQYF. CDR3 bases: TGTGCCAGCAGCTTAGATTTCGCTAGCGTGTGGGAGCAGTACTTC.

The chain's CDR3 is CAISDPRGTSGSESYNEQFF. The CDR3 DNA follows: TGTGCCATCAGTGATCCCCGCGGGACTAGCGGGAGCGAGTCCTACAATGAGCAGTTCTTC. This chain connects TRBV10-3 to TRBJ2-1; the match to TRBD2 covers 14 bases. With 3 bases clipped from V and 1 base from J, the junction kept 11 bases outside the gene matches. The CDR3 has 20 residues. Germline values: CDR1 ENHRY, CDR2 SYGVKD.

This clone was detected once. V and J are TRBV10-3 and TRBJ2-7, with 7 bases that match TRBD1. Germline assignment: CDR1 ENHRY and CDR2 SYGVKD. After removal of 6 bases from V and 6 bases from J, the junction contained 2 bases not matched to a gene. The CDR3 totals 11 residues. The CDR3 is CAIRTGPEQYF. Written as DNA, the CDR3 is TGTGCCATCAGGACAGGGCCCGAGCAGTACTTC.

The V and J genes are TRBV28 and TRBJ1-1; D is perhaps TRBD1 (5 bases). The germline V and J ends were trimmed by 3 bases and 3 bases, with 11 bases remaining between them. This CDR3 is 14 amino acids long. Germline loops: CDR1 MDHEN, CDR2 SYDVKM. The CDR3 bases are TGTGCCAGCAGTTTTTTCCAGGGTGACACTGAAGCTTTCTTT. It specifies CASSFFQGDTEAFF.

This clone was detected only once. The chain carries TRBV7-3 and TRBJ2-1, with D unclear. This CDR3 contains 13 residues. Trimming took 1 base from V and 9 from J, leaving 10 bases between them. CDR1 SGHTA and CDR2 FQGTGA come from the germline V gene. The CDR3 region has the DNA TGTGCCAGCAGCTTAAACTTCGACGCTGAGCAGTTCTTC. This sequence encodes CASSLNFDAEQFF.

V usage is TRBV7-9 and J usage is TRBJ2-5, with 8 bases fitting TRBD2. The J call may be in error: the DNA end matches TRBJ2-7 better. In germline, CDR1 is SEHNR, CDR2 FQNEAQ (reference sequence). The CDR3 loop spans 15 amino acids. In DNA form, the CDR3 reads TGTGCCAGCAGCTTAGGGACTAGCTCATCCTACGAGCAGTACTTC. It yields the protein CASSLGTSSSYEQYF.

This chain connects TRBV4-1 to TRBJ1-1; D is ambiguous. V was trimmed by 7 bases and J by 1 base, leaving 10 bases between them. This CDR3 spans 13 amino acids. Germline-derived CDR1 and CDR2 are MGHRA and YSYEKL. The CDR3 bases are TGCGCCAGCACGACGTGGGAGAACACTGAAGCTTTCTTT. It yields the protein CASTTWENTEAFF.

This sequence joins TRBV5-6 and TRBJ1-4; D is unclear. The last part of the DNA fits TRBJ2-2 better; the J call may be wrong. This CDR3 has 12 amino acids. CDR1 SGHDT and CDR2 YYEEEE come from the germline V gene. In DNA, the CDR3 is TGTGCCAGCAGCAGTTCACAGAGGGAGCTGTTTTTT. Protein product: CASSSSQRELFF.

V gene TRBV5-1 combines with J gene TRBJ2-2; 10 nucleotides align to TRBD2. The CDR3 contains 18 residues. J was trimmed by 1 base and V by 3 bases; bases with no gene match: 9. From germline, CDR1 is SGHRS and CDR2 YFSETQ. The CDR3 DNA reads as TGCGCCAGCAGCTGGGCTAGCGGGAGTTACATGAACACCGGGGAGCTGTTTTTT. This codes for CASSWASGSYMNTGELFF. The full variable domain, in which reference TRBV5-1 and TRBJ2-2 provide the parts outside the CDR3, is KAGVTQTPRYLIKTRGQQVTLSCSPISGHRSVSWYQQTPGQGLQFLFEYFSETQRNKGNFPGRFSGRQFSNSRSEMNVSTLELGDSALYLCASSWASGSYMNTGELFFGEGSRLTVL.

CDR3 protein: CASSERDRGPESPLHF. The CDR3 DNA reads TGTGCCAGCAGCGAACGGGACAGGGGGCCCGAATCACCCCTCCACTTT. The V and J genes are TRBV9 and TRBJ1-6, with 12 positions matching TRBD1. The V gene's germline CDR1 is SGDLS and CDR2 YYNGEE. V gave up 3 bases and J gave up 10 bases; unmatched junction bases: 8. This CDR3 is built from 16 residues.

This rearrangement joins TRBV27 to TRBJ1-5, with D possibly being TRBD1 (6 bases). Germline V gene sequence: CDR1 MNHEY, CDR2 SMNVEV (reference sequence). The length of the CDR3 is 14 residues. V lost 3 bases and J lost 6, with 12 bases in between. The CDR3 sequence is CASSLVGGVQPQHF. The CDR3 region has the DNA TGTGCCAGCAGTTTGGTGGGGGGCGTTCAGCCCCAGCATTTT.

V gene TRBV28 combines with J gene TRBJ2-1; 14 bases match TRBD2. The CDR3 spans 17 residues. With V trimmed by 1 base and J by 9 bases, 8 bases remained unmatched. Germline lookup yields CDR1 MDHEN and CDR2 SYDVKM. CDR3 DNA: TGTGCCAGCAGTTTATACCTGACTAGCGGGAGGGCCGTTGAGCAGTTCTTC. Translation: CASSLYLTSGRAVEQFF.

This chain connects TRBV27 to TRBJ2-1; 7 bases line up with TRBD2. Trimming removed 5 bases from V and 0 bases from J; junction bases left unmatched: 4. CDR3 length equals 15 residues. Germline lookup yields CDR1 MNHEY and CDR2 SMNVEV (reference sequence). CDR3 bases: TGTGCCAGCAGTCCTCGGACTAGCTCCTACAATGAGCAGTTCTTC. Its translation is CASSPRTSSYNEQFF.

This chain uses TRBV5-6 with TRBJ2-7, with D tentatively TRBD1 (6 bases). CDR3 length: 15 amino acids. Between the trimmed V and J ends, which lost 0 bases and 1 base, there was a span of 11 bases. The germline gives CDR1 SGHDT, CDR2 YYEEEE. The CDR3 coding sequence is TGTGCCAGCAGCTTGGGGGGGCCTCTATCCTACGAGCAGTACTTC. The encoded protein is CASSLGGPLSYEQYF. The full variable domain, in which reference TRBV5-6 and TRBJ2-7 provide the parts outside the CDR3, is DAGVTQSPTHLIKTRGQQVTLRCSPKSGHDTVSWYQQALGQGPQFIFQYYEEEERQRGNFPDRFSGHQFPNYSSELNVNALLLGDSALYLCASSLGGPLSYEQYFGPGTRLTVT.